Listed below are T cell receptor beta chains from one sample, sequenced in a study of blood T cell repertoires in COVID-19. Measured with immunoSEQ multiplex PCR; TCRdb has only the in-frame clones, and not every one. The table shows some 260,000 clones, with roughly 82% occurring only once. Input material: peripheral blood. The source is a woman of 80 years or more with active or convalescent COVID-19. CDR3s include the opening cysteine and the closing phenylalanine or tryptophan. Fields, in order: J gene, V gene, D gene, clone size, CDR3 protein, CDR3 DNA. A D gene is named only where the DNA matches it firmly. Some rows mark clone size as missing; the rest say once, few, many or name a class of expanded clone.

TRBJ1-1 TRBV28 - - CASLRQLNTEAFF TGTGCCAGCCTGCGACAGCTGAACACTGAAGCTTTCTTT
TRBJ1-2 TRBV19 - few CASSIDSNYGYTF TGTGCCAGTAGTATCGACAGTAACTATGGCTACACCTTC
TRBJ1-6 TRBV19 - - CASSHSSYNSPLHF TGTGCCAGTAGTCACAGCTCCTATAATTCACCCCTCCACTTT
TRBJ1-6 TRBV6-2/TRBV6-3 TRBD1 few CASSYESGGRSPLHF TGTGCCAGCAGTTACGAGTCAGGGGGACGTTCACCCCTCCACTTT
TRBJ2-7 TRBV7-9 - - CASSLARYEQYF TGTGCCAGCAGCTTAGCGCGATACGAGCAGTACTTC
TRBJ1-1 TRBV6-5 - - CASSSTGKAFF TGTGCCAGCAGTTCCACAGGGAAGGCTTTCTTT
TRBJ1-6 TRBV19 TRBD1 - CASKQGAVSPLHF TGTGCCAGTAAGCAGGGGGCAGTTTCACCCCTCCACTTT
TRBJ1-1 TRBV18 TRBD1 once CASSPSRDRGVAFF TGTGCCAGCTCACCGTCCCGGGACAGGGGGGTGGCTTTCTTT
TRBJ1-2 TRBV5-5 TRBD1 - CASSLTGGVVDGYTF TGTGCCAGCAGCTTGACAGGGGGGGTTGTGGATGGCTACACCTTC
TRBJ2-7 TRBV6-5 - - CASSYAGTYEQYF TGTGCCAGCAGTTACGCGGGGACCTACGAGCAGTACTTC
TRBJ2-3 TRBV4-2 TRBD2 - CASSQERGTSGMVEDTQYF TGTGCCAGCAGCCAAGAAAGGGGAACTAGCGGGATGGTCGAGGATACGCAGTATTTT
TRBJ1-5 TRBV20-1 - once CSASRSGLNQPQHF TGCAGTGCTAGTCGCTCAGGCCTCAATCAGCCCCAGCATTTT
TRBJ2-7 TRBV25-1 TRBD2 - CASSLTSGSYEQYF TGTGCCAGCAGTTTAACTAGCGGCTCCTACGAGCAGTACTTC
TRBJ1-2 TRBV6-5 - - CASSYSMGGTGGYTF TGTGCCAGCAGTTACTCGATGGGGGGGACGGGTGGCTACACCTTC
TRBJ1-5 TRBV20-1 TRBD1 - CSASPPGGYQPQHF TGCAGTGCTAGTCCGCCAGGGGGTTATCAGCCCCAGCATTTT
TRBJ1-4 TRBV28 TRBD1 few CASIRTGSTNEKLFF TGTGCCAGCATTAGGACAGGGTCAACTAATGAAAAACTGTTTTTT
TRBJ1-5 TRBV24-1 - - CATRGGAGYTWPQHF TGTGCCACCCGGGGGGGGGCAGGGTATACATGGCCCCAGCATTTT
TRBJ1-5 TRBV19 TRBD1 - CASTGQGYSNQPQHF TGTGCCAGTACTGGACAGGGATATAGCAATCAGCCCCAGCATTTT
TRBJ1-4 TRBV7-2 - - CASSSPAAGNEKLFF TGTGCCAGCAGCTCCCCTGCGGCCGGTAATGAAAAACTGTTTTTT
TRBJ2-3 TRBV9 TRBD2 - CASAGGSTADTQYF TGTGCCAGTGCCGGGGGGTCCACCGCAGATACGCAGTATTTT
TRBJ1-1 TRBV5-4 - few CASSLRANTEAFF TGTGCCAGCAGCTTGAGAGCGAACACTGAAGCTTTCTTT
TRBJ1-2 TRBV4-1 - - CASSQGRQAYGYTF TGCGCCAGCAGCCAAGGTAGACAGGCCTATGGCTACACCTTC
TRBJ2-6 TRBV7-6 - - CASSRTDSGANVLTF TGTGCCAGCAGCCGGACAGACTCTGGGGCCAACGTCCTGACTTTC
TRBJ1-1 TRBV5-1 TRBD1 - CASSFQGVVTEAFF TGCGCCAGCAGCTTCCAGGGGGTGGTCACTGAAGCTTTCTTT
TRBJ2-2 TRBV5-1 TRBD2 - CASSATAGGGTGELFF TGCGCCAGCAGCGCTACAGCGGGGGGAGGCACCGGGGAGCTGTTTTTT
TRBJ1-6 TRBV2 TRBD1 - CASSAATGTSPLHF TGTGCCAGCAGTGCGGCGACAGGGACCTCACCCCTCCACTTT
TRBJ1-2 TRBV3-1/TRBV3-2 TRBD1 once CASSQGHNRGEVGYTF TGTGCCAGCAGCCAAGGTCATAACAGGGGGGAGGTCGGCTACACCTTC
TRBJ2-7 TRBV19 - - CASSTDGPQGEQYF TGTGCCAGTAGTACGGACGGTCCCCAGGGAGAGCAGTACTTC
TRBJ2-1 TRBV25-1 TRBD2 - CASSVTSGGAIHEQFF TGTGCCAGCAGTGTGACTAGCGGGGGGGCCATACATGAGCAGTTCTTC
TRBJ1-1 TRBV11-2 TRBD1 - CASGGRDRAGTEAFF TGTGCCAGCGGAGGGCGGGACAGGGCGGGGACTGAAGCTTTCTTT
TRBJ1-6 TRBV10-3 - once CAISESGGGNSPLHF TGTGCCATCAGTGAGTCTGGGGGGGGGAATTCACCCCTCCACTTT
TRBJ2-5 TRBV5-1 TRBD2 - CASSLVAGVGETQYF TGCGCCAGCAGCTTGGTAGCGGGAGTGGGAGAGACCCAGTACTTC
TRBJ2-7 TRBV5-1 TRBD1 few CASSPRQGTVYEQYF TGCGCCAGCAGCCCACGACAGGGGACTGTCTACGAGCAGTACTTC
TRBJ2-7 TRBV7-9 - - CASSLSSYEQYF TGTGCCAGCAGCTTATCTTCCTACGAGCAGTACTTC
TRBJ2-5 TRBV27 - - CASSLSIGGRGETQYF TGTGCCAGCAGTTTATCGATTGGGGGCAGGGGAGAGACCCAGTACTTC
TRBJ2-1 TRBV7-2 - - CASSLVPGRGFNEQFF TGTGCCAGCAGCTTAGTTCCCGGGAGAGGTTTCAATGAGCAGTTCTTC
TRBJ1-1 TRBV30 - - CAWNKRRNTEAFF TGTGCCTGGAATAAGAGGAGAAACACTGAAGCTTTCTTT
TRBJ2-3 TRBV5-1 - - CASSLESGTDTQYF TGCGCCAGCAGCTTGGAATCGGGCACAGATACGCAGTATTTT
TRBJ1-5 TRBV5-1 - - CASSLDGQQQHF TGCGCCAGCAGCTTGGATGGACAGCAACAGCATTTT
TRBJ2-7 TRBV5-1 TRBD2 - CASSLGTSGYEQYF TGCGCCAGCAGCCTGGGGACTAGCGGATACGAGCAGTACTTC
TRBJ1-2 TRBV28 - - CASSSLTDYGYTF TGTGCCAGCAGTTCCCTGACAGATTATGGCTACACCTTC
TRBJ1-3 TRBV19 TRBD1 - CASTPGQHSGNTIYF TGTGCCAGTACCCCGGGACAGCACTCTGGAAACACCATATATTTT
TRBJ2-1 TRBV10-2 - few CASSLGRGFYNEQFF TGCGCCAGCAGTTTGGGCAGGGGATTCTACAATGAGCAGTTCTTC